This T cell receptor beta chain was profiled in a study of T-cell reconstitution after alpha-beta-depleted transplantation in children. Unique molecular identifiers were incorporated into the prepared TCRbeta library. MiXCR, run by TCRdb on the PCR reads, gives a single entry per CDR3 protein. The table has a few hundred thousand distinct CDR3 sequences, approximately 10% seen once. The sample holds a few counts of this clonotype. The specimen was PBMCs from the stem cell graft donor, collected from the stem cell graft. The receptor comes from a human donor who donated a stem cell graft to a child with acute lymphoblastic leukemia.

The CDR3: CASTQVSNEQFF. The CDR3 DNA reads as TGTGCCAGCACCCAAGTGAGCAATGAGCAGTTCTTC. This chain uses TRBV6-6 with TRBJ2-1; D gene uncertain. The CDR3 sequence is 12 residues long. The germline gives CDR1 MNHNY, CDR2 SVGAGI (reference sequence). V was trimmed by 7 bases and J by 6 bases, leaving 10 bases between them.